Listed here is a single TCR gamma chain. Its antigen is undetermined. The germline gives CDR1 VENAVY, CDR2 YDSYNSRV. The CDR3 extends over 11 amino acids. Unmatched junction bases numbered 6, after V lost 4 bases and J lost 9 bases. This sample was taken from a study of Vδ1+ human thymocytes. Study-wide results and caveats: In the thymus, TRG and TRD repertoires looked highly polyclonal with Gaussian CDR3 lengths. TRG sequences recurred across donors, whereas TRD sequences stayed essentially private. Unexpected Vdelta2 sequences could cause misinterpretation of bulk repertoire data. Unlike peripheral blood Vdelta1+ controls, thymic delta-chain sequences included approximately 21% Vdelta2 and few Vdelta3.

Extracted RNA was reverse transcribed into cDNA. CDR3 amplicons came from multiplex PCR with pooled V-gene forward and constant-region reverse primers. TCRdb called clones anew from the multiplex PCR reads with CATT. The data contain approximately 7,000 gamma-chain clones, about 40% of them singletons. Thymocytes were sorted as CD3+ TCRVdelta1+ TCRVdelta2- after alphabeta T cell depletion. What was sequenced was Vdelta1+ gamma-delta thymocytes from the thymus. Subset in this sample: FACS-sorted CD3+ TCRalphabeta- TCRVdelta1+ TCRVdelta2- thymocytes. This receptor was taken from a boy in the first two years of life who had congenital heart surgery. The chain carries TRGV8 and TRGJ1 or TRGJ2. The CDR3 sequence: CATWDSFKKLF. The CDR3 DNA is TGTGCCACCTGGGACTCATTTAAGAAACTCTTT.